A single sample gave rise to the 26 T cell receptor beta chains below, sequenced in a study of CD8+ T cells in alopecia areata. Extraction and reverse transcription of RNA yielded cDNA as the sequencing template. Repertoires were generated with immunoSEQ multiplex PCR, while TCRdb's copy carries only in-frame clones and drops some. The sample includes around 150,000 clones, about three fifths seen only once; the top ten take approximately 4.8%. Sequencing input: CD4+ T cells sorted from blood. The receptors originated from a human donor in good health.

This clone was seen only a few times. The V call is TRBV15, the J call TRBJ1-5; possibly TRBD1 for D (6 bases). The CDR3 totals 13 residues. Deletions cut 2 bases from V and 8 bases from J, with 10 bases between. Germline CDR1 and CDR2: LNHNV and YYDKDF (reference sequence). CDR3 loop: CATSRTGYEPQHF. For the CDR3, the DNA is TGTGCCACCAGCAGAACAGGGTACGAGCCCCAGCATTTT.

The V and J genes are TRBV15 and TRBJ1-2; D ambiguous. The CDR3 is 12 amino acids. Trimming took off 0 bases at V and 7 bases at J, with 6 bases between the two ends. The germline gives CDR1 LNHNV, CDR2 YYDKDF (reference sequence). CDR3 DNA sequence: TGTGCCACCAGCAGAGATGAGGCTGGCTACACCTTC. Residues: CATSRDEAGYTF.

The V call is TRBV25-1, the J call TRBJ2-2; 8 nucleotides match TRBD1. Unmatched junction bases numbered 5, after V lost 8 bases and J lost 3 bases. This CDR3 region has 14 residues. Germline V CDR1 and CDR2: MGHDK, SYGVNS. The CDR3, as DNA: TGTGCCAGCCGCGGGACAGGATACACCGGGGAGCTGTTTTTT. It translates to CASRGTGYTGELFF.

The chain employs TRBV7-2 and TRBJ1-5; D is unresolved. Germline loops: CDR1 SGHTA, CDR2 FQGNSA. CDR3 length: 14 amino acids. Trimming stripped 2 bases from V and 7 bases from J, with 12 bases between. In DNA form, the CDR3 reads TGTGCCAGCAGCTTATATGGAGGAGGGCAGCCCCAGCATTTT. As protein: CASSLYGGGQPQHF.

This clone was seen more than once but under ten times. This chain joins TRBV4-1 and TRBJ1-4; D remains ambiguous. The V and J ends lost 4 bases and 7 bases respectively, with 10 bases between them. This CDR3 spans 13 amino acids. Germline loops: CDR1 MGHRA, CDR2 YSYEKL. The CDR3 region has the DNA TGCGCCAGCAGCCCGTTAGGGCTTGAAAAACTGTTTTTT. Amino acid sequence: CASSPLGLEKLFF.

The chain has TRBV7-9 and TRBJ1-5, with 8 bases that match TRBD1. CDR3 length: 14 residues. Germline V gives CDR1 SEHNR, CDR2 FQNEAQ (reference sequence). With 5 bases clipped from V and 2 bases from J, the junction kept 2 bases outside the gene matches. This chain's CDR3 is CASSRTGRNQPQHF. The CDR3 DNA reads as TGTGCCAGCAGCAGGACAGGGCGCAATCAGCCCCAGCATTTT.

The chain recombines TRBV29-1 with TRBJ2-5; D not resolved. This CDR3 is 12 amino acids long. With 7 bases removed from V and 6 bases from J, the gap between germline ends came to 15 bases. The germline V gene encodes CDR1 SQVTM and CDR2 ANQGSEA. CDR3 loop: CSAVLVAKTQYF. The CDR3 bases are TGCAGCGCAGTACTGGTTGCGAAGACCCAGTACTTC.

This CDR3 is CASSLQGGPVRNYGYTF. The CDR3 region has the DNA TGTGCCAGCAGCCTACAAGGGGGCCCAGTACGTAACTATGGCTACACCTTC. This sequence joins TRBV11-2 and TRBJ1-2, with 7 bases matching TRBD1. Germline V gene lookup returns CDR1 SGHAT and CDR2 FQNNGV. This CDR3 is 17 amino acids long. V was pared by 5 bases and J by 1 base, with 13 bases of the junction left unmatched.

This clone turned up a few times. The V call is TRBV5-1, the J call TRBJ1-1; no reliable D call. Germline V gene lookup returns CDR1 SGHRS and CDR2 YFSETQ. This CDR3 region has 14 residues. V lost 0 bases and J 1 base, leaving 7 bases between the germline ends. DNA for the CDR3: TGCGCCAGCAGCTTGGGTCCAGGGAACACTGAAGCTTTCTTT. Its protein product is CASSLGPGNTEAFF.

This clone was seen more than once but under ten times. The J gene is TRBJ2-5, the V gene TRBV25-1; D is ambiguous. V was clipped by 2 bases and J by 4 bases, with 5 bases between them. Germline lookup yields CDR1 MGHDK and CDR2 SYGVNS. The CDR3 extends over 12 amino acids. CDR3 amino acids: CASSEPSETQYF. CDR3 DNA sequence: TGTGCCAGCAGTGAACCATCAGAGACCCAGTACTTC.

The V call is TRBV10-3, the J call TRBJ2-3, with 9 bases that match TRBD1. The V and J ends lost 10 bases and 2 bases, in that order; junction bases with no gene match: 4. There are 13 residues in the CDR3. The germline gives CDR1 ENHRY, CDR2 SYGVKD. DNA for the CDR3: TGTGCCACACAGGGGGCGTCCACAGATACGCAGTATTTT. This translates into CATQGASTDTQYF.

This chain uses TRBV5-6 with TRBJ1-1; the D is unclear. The germline V gene has CDR1 SGHDT and CDR2 YYEEEE. This CDR3 contains 12 residues. With 4 bases removed from V and 8 bases from J, the gap between germline ends came to 12 bases. The CDR3 DNA reads as TGTGCCAGCAGCCGCAGCAGTTTGGAAGCTTTCTTT. It codes for CASSRSSLEAFF.

The CDR3 spells CASSEYRDTEAFF. In nucleotides, the CDR3 is TGTGCCAGCAGTGAGTACAGGGACACTGAAGCTTTCTTT. The chain recombines TRBV25-1 with TRBJ1-1; tentatively, D is TRBD1 (6 bases). The CDR3 length is 13 residues. CDR1 is MGHDK and CDR2 is SYGVNS in the germline V gene. Between the trimmed V and J ends, which lost 3 bases and 3 bases, there was a span of 8 bases.

This chain links TRBV2 with TRBJ2-7; D uncertain. The CDR3 totals 13 residues. The V end was cut by 3 bases, the J end by 3 bases, with 9 bases between. Germline V lookup: CDR1 SNHLY, CDR2 FYNNEI. The DNA of the CDR3 is TGTGCCAGCAGTGACGACTGGGGCTACGAGCAGTACTTC. It yields the protein CASSDDWGYEQYF. Supplemented by reference TRBV2 and TRBJ2-7, the full variable domain reads EPEVTQTPSHQVTQMGQEVILRCVPISNHLYFYWYRQILGQKVEFLVSFYNNEISEKSEIFDDQFSVERPDGSNFTLKIRSTKLEDSAMYFCASSDDWGYEQYFGPGTRLTVT.

The chain has TRBV4-1 and TRBJ2-7; D is possibly TRBD1 (5 bases). Trimming stripped 2 bases from V and 2 bases from J, with 13 bases between. The CDR3 sequence is 15 residues long. Germline V gene lookup returns CDR1 MGHRA and CDR2 YSYEKL. The CDR3 loop is CASSQQSTVTYEQYF. CDR3 DNA sequence: TGCGCCAGCAGCCAACAGTCGACAGTTACCTACGAGCAGTACTTC.

The rearrangement uses TRBV5-1 and TRBJ2-3; D not resolved. Germline V lookup: CDR1 SGHRS, CDR2 YFSETQ. The CDR3 is 14 amino acids. V was clipped by 4 bases and J by 0 bases, with 9 bases between them. The CDR3 sequence is CASSLILSTDTQYF. DNA for the CDR3: TGCGCCAGCAGCCTAATCCTTAGCACAGATACGCAGTATTTT.

J is TRBJ1-5 and V is TRBV27; D gene unclear. Germline V gene sequence: CDR1 MNHEY, CDR2 SMNVEV (reference sequence). V was cut by 8 bases and J by 12 bases, with 14 bases left in between. The CDR3 runs to 11 residues. DNA for the CDR3: TGTGCCAGCGGTAACCGGGCGATCCAGCATTTT. The encoded protein is CASGNRAIQHF.

The CDR3 nucleotides read TGCGCCAGCAGCTTGGAAGGGTTTGGCTACACCTTC. Protein product: CASSLEGFGYTF. The chain uses TRBV5-1 and TRBJ1-2, with no clear D. Germline CDR1 is SGHRS and CDR2 is YFSETQ. Trimming cost V 0 bases and J 7 bases, with 7 bases left between them. This CDR3 comprises 12 residues.

The rearrangement uses TRBV7-9 and TRBJ2-4; D perhaps matches TRBD1 (6 bases). The V and J ends lost 1 base and 9 bases respectively, with 16 bases between them. The germline V gene encodes CDR1 SEHNR and CDR2 FQNEAQ (reference sequence). CDR3 length: 15 amino acids. CDR3 nucleotides: TGTGCCAGCAGCTTAGGGCACAGGGAATTTGGCATTCAGTACTTC. Encoded protein: CASSLGHREFGIQYF.

The chain is built from TRBV27 and TRBJ1-4; D possibly corresponds to TRBD1 (5 bases). This CDR3 is 15 amino acids long. The germline V and J ends were trimmed by 5 bases and 0 bases, with 10 bases remaining between them. Germline V gives CDR1 MNHEY, CDR2 SMNVEV (reference sequence). The DNA for the CDR3 is TGTGCCAGCAGTGCCTACAGGACAACTAATGAAAAACTGTTTTTT. Its translation is CASSAYRTTNEKLFF. Complete variable domain (other parts from reference TRBV27 and TRBJ1-4): EAQVTQNPRYLITVTGKKLTVTCSQNMNHEYMSWYRQDPGLGLRQIYYSMNVEVTDKGDVPEGYKVSRKEKRNFPLILESPSPNQTSLYFCASSAYRTTNEKLFFGSGTQLSVL.

About this clone itself: Within the sample, other DNA sequences also encode this same CDR3. The rearrangement links TRBV30 to TRBJ1-1, with D hard to call. CDR1 is GTSNPN and CDR2 is SVGIG in the germline V gene (reference sequence). The ends were cut back, 2 bases at V and 4 bases at J, with 8 bases in the middle. The CDR3 runs to 12 residues. DNA for the CDR3: TGTGCCTGGAGTCCAGACGTCACTGAAGCTTTCTTT. Translation: CAWSPDVTEAFF.

This rearrangement joins TRBV30 to TRBJ1-1; D remains unclear. This CDR3 spans 14 amino acids. The germline V gene has CDR1 GTSNPN and CDR2 SVGIG (reference sequence). V was shortened by 1 base and J by 0 bases, with 9 bases between the two germline ends. The CDR3 nucleotides are TGTGCCTGGAGTGGGGAGGCTATGAACACTGAAGCTTTCTTT. Encoded protein: CAWSGEAMNTEAFF.

The chain carries TRBV10-2 and TRBJ1-1, with D possibly being TRBD1 (5 bases). The CDR3 consists of 11 residues. V was pared by 7 bases and J by 10 bases, with 13 bases between. Germline loops: CDR1 WSHSY, CDR2 SAAADI. The CDR3 here is CASNPGLGAFF. CDR3 nucleotide sequence: TGCGCCAGCAACCCGGGACTCGGAGCTTTCTTT.

V usage is TRBV28 and J usage is TRBJ2-7; 7 positions agree with TRBD1. Trimming removed 4 bases from V and 4 bases from J; junction bases left unmatched: 7. CDR1 is MDHEN and CDR2 is SYDVKM in the germline V gene. The CDR3 totals 14 residues. CDR3: CASSSGQRVYEQYF. The CDR3 DNA sequence: TGTGCCAGCAGTTCGGGACAGAGAGTTTACGAGCAGTACTTC.

This chain uses TRBV6-6 with TRBJ2-5, with TRBD2 identical over 9 bases. The CDR3 extends over 14 amino acids. Looked up from germline, CDR1 is MNHNY and CDR2 is SVGAGI (reference sequence). The V segment lost 9 bases and the J segment 5 bases; nucleotides outside the gene matches: 10. CDR3 bases: TGTGCCAGTCAGACTAGCGGTGGAAGTGAGACCCAGTACTTC. Protein sequence: CASQTSGGSETQYF.

This clone has more than one count but fewer than ten. V and J are TRBV11-2 and TRBJ2-7; 13 bases align to TRBD2. V dropped 4 bases and J dropped 2; count of bases not matched to a gene: 5. Looked up from germline, CDR1 is SGHAT and CDR2 is FQNNGV. The CDR3 has 16 amino acids. CDR3 nucleotide sequence: TGTGCCAGCAGCTCTAGACTAGCGGGGGGACCCTACGAGCAGTACTTC. This codes for CASSSRLAGGPYEQYF.